The entry below describes one T cell receptor (beta chain). Its specific antigen is unknown. Base qualities are not provided; no much larger clone lies one nucleotide away. This entry belongs to a study of blood T cell repertoires in COVID-19 (TCRdb year 2020). Study-level background: Collaborator samples came from the United States, Italy and Spain and covered acute and convalescent phases of COVID-19. The material from the prospective study consisted of cDNA or gDNA derived from T cells, B-cell-depleted T cells, or PBMCs. Subjects who had been exposed to COVID-19, were actively infected with it, or had recovered from it provided the deeply sampled blood TCRbeta repertoires that made up the dataset. The repertoires were released in a freely available public database intended as a resource for research on the immune response to SARS-CoV-2. The samples were drawn from the first 160 participants of the ongoing ImmuneRACE study and from about 1,200 subjects provided by 6 global collaborators. Sample metadata almost always included a de-identified subject ID, COVID-19 status, age in years and sex. Where available, HLA class I and class II types were taken from metadata supplied by the sample provider and were not determined by assay-based typing. What the study reported, not specific to this receptor: Clinical and demographic metadata were provided uncurated, with the amount varying by source and participant.

Measured from the cysteine to the phenylalanine, the CDR3 is 15 residues long. The DNA shown is the 45-base CDR3, in frame from base 1. According to the germline V gene, CDR1 reads MDHEN and CDR2 reads SYDVKM. V sheds 3 bases and J sheds 2 bases, leaving 8 bases between their ends. TCRbeta CDR3 regions were amplified from genomic DNA by means of the immunoSEQ Assay, a bias-controlled multiplex PCR. For the original study's pipeline: Nucleated cell counts per sample were estimated from amplification of reference gene primers within the assay. To quantify the absolute abundance of each unique TCRbeta CDR3 rearrangement, sequence reads were collapsed and filtered. For each sample, productive Simpson clonality was calculated as the square root of Simpson's diversity index across productive rearrangements. The table was pulled from immuneACCESS by TCRdb, which kept in-frame rearrangements only. Such tables lose some clones; where checked, under half of the loss comes from unresolved V genes, and the rest has no known cause. The DNA gave D and trimming, while V, J and clone size come from that table. This sample has fewer than 350,000 clones in its table, and approximately 83% of those were observed once. The ten largest clonotypes hold 2.1% of the sample.

A second Seattle source provided samples from volunteer blood donors who had recovered from COVID-19. Whole blood was collected in K2EDTA tubes by collaborating institutions according to the institutions' own protocols. For TCRbeta analysis, collaborator samples were shipped as frozen whole blood, as isolated PBMCs, or as DNA extracted from either sample type. The TCR was taken from a woman in her twenties or thirties who had recovered from COVID-19. The chain couples TRBV28 to TRBJ1-6; the D gene assignment is ambiguous. Source material: peripheral blood. The DNA reads as follows: TGTGCCAGCAGTTTGCGGATCACCTATAATTCACCCCTCCACTTT. Its translation is CASSLRITYNSPLHF.